The TCR beta chain described here comes from a study of cytomegalovirus exposure and HLA in healthy donors. PCR involved 60 Vbeta and 13 Jbeta primers. Clones were sequenced by immunoSEQ multiplex PCR, and TCRdb holds only the in-frame ones, with some missing. This table has 150,000 to 160,000 clones, approximately 80% appearing once. The CDR3 is 17 residues long. With 4 bases clipped from V and 2 bases from J, the junction kept 11 bases outside the gene matches. Germline V gene lookup returns CDR1 MNHNS and CDR2 SASEGT. This TCR was sampled from a woman aged 40 to 50 in good health and CMV-seropositive. Sample: PBMCs. This rearrangement joins TRBV6-1 to TRBJ2-7; 10 nucleotides line up with TRBD1. The CDR3 loop is CASSGEKWGTGAYEQYF. The CDR3 region has the DNA TGTGCCAGCAGTGGGGAAAAGTGGGGGACAGGGGCCTACGAGCAGTACTTC.